These T cell receptor beta chains were read from a single sample in a study of T-cell reconstitution after alpha-beta-depleted transplantation in children. Each CDR3 protein gets one entry after TCRdb re-called the PCR reads with MiXCR. The sample includes approximately 130,000 distinct CDR3 sequences, 8.5% to 10% of them seen just once. The source was PBMCs, mostly from graft donor cells, collected 180 days after TCRalphabeta/CD19-depleted stem cell transplant. The receptors were gathered from a girl less than two years old who had a stem cell transplant for combined immunodeficiency, so the T cells may come from the graft donor. The CDR3 runs from the conserved cysteine through the conserved F or W. The D gene is left open where the match is weak. A clone size is listed for some rows: how often the clone was seen (once, few, many), or a class if it is expanded.

clone size	V gene	J gene	CDR3 length	D gene	CDR3 DNA	CDR3 protein
-	TRBV6-2/TRBV6-3	TRBJ2-1	18	TRBD2	TGTGCCAGCCACCGGCGGAAGACTAGCGGGGGCCACCACAATGAGCAGTTCTTC	CASHRRKTSGGHHNEQFF
few	TRBV5-1	TRBJ2-7	12	-	TGCGCCAGCAGCTTGAACCCCTACGAGCAGTACTTC	CASSLNPYEQYF
few	TRBV5-1	TRBJ2-7	13	-	TGCGCCAGCAGCCCGGTCTTCAGCTACGAGCAGTACTTC	CASSPVFSYEQYF
-	TRBV20-1	TRBJ2-1	15	TRBD1	TGCAGTGTACCCACCGGGACAGGAGCATACAATGAGCAGTTCTTC	CSVPTGTGAYNEQFF
-	TRBV12-3/TRBV12-4	TRBJ2-1	14	TRBD2	TGTGCCAGCAGTGCGGGACTAGCGGGGAATGAGCAGTTCTTC	CASSAGLAGNEQFF
few	TRBV21-1	TRBJ2-3	14	-	TGTGCCAGCAGTTTTTTGGTCTGCGGAGATACGCAGTATTTT	CASSFLVCGDTQYF
-	TRBV12-3/TRBV12-4	TRBJ2-3	19	-	TGTGCCAGCAGTCACGGGGACTGGACAGCCCCAAAAACCACAGATACGCAGTATTTT	CASSHGDWTAPKTTDTQYF
many	TRBV29-1	TRBJ1-3	12	-	TGCAGCGTCAACGGGTTCGGAAACACCATATATTTT	CSVNGFGNTIYF
-	TRBV20-1	TRBJ1-5	14	-	TGCAGTGCTAGGAACCGAGGGAGCAATCAGCCCCAGCATTTT	CSARNRGSNQPQHF
few	TRBV18	TRBJ2-5	16	TRBD1	TGTGCCAGCTCACGCGGACAGGGGAAAATAAGAGAGACCCAGTACTTC	CASSRGQGKIRETQYF
few	TRBV9	TRBJ2-1	13	-	TGTGCCAGCAGCGTAGAGGCCTACAATGAGCAGTTCTTC	CASSVEAYNEQFF